Below, one T cell receptor (beta chain) is given with its context. Its target is unknown. These data are taken from a study of cytomegalovirus exposure and HLA in healthy donors. Whole-study context: Of the donors genotyped, several hundred in all, over 80% fell in the Caucasian-associated ancestry cluster. Overall study results and limits: Rarity characterized most TCR sequences, yet some public TCRs appeared in many donors. According to the study, 160 or so TCR beta chains were cytomegalovirus-associated.

Both 60 Vbeta primers and 13 Jbeta primers went into the PCR. Using immunoSEQ multiplex PCR, the repertoire was profiled, and TCRdb retains in-frame clones only, with some absent. The profile covers some 150,000 clones, with approximately 87% appearing a single time and 1.5% taken by the ten largest. After removal of 3 bases from V and 4 bases from J, the junction contained 8 bases not matched to a gene. Germline lookup yields CDR1 MNHNS and CDR2 SASEGT. The length of the CDR3 is 15 residues. The chain links TRBV6-1 to TRBJ2-7; 8 nucleotides align to TRBD2. This TCR derives from a man aged 35-49 years in good health and CMV-seronegative. Sequencing input: PBMCs. CDR3 coding DNA: TGTGCCAGCAGTGAGGGAGCGGGAGCCTATTACGAGCAGTACTTC. The encoded protein is CASSEGAGAYYEQYF.